The 31 T cell receptor beta chains below all came from one sample that was sequenced in a study of cytomegalovirus exposure and HLA in healthy donors. Here immunoSEQ multiplex PCR was the method, and the copy in TCRdb shows in-frame clones only, minus some. The sample gives 97,000 or so clones, roughly nine tenths of which show up once; around 6.3% is in the top ten. The sequenced material came from PBMCs. The source of these receptors is a man aged 18 to 29 in good health and CMV-seropositive.

V usage is TRBV11-3 and J usage is TRBJ2-5; 9 bases match TRBD2. CDR3 length: 15 residues. V shed 5 bases and J 5 bases; nucleotides not matched to a gene: 9. CDR1 and CDR2 (germline): SGHNT, YENEEA. The CDR3 region has the DNA TGTGCCAGCAGCCCACGAGCGGGAGGAGAGGAGACCCAGTACTTC. Its translation is CASSPRAGGEETQYF.

V usage is TRBV18 and J usage is TRBJ2-5; TRBD1 might be the D (5 bases). V lost 3 bases to trimming and J lost 5 bases, with 10 bases between them. The CDR3 consists of 13 residues. CDR1 is KGHSH and CDR2 is LQKENI in the germline V gene. The CDR3 DNA follows: TGTGCCAGCTCACCGGGGCTAGACGAGACCCAGTACTTC. Its translation: CASSPGLDETQYF. Full variable domain (outside the CDR3, taken from reference TRBV18 and TRBJ2-5): NAGVMQNPRHLVRRRGQEARLRCSPMKGHSHVYWYRQLPEEGLKFMVYLQKENIIDESGMPKERFSAEFPKEGPSILRIQQVVRGDSAAYFCASSPGLDETQYFGPGTRLLVL.

Here the CDR3 DNA reads TGTGCCAGCAGCAACAGCGGAACCTTACAAGAGACCCAGTACTTC. As protein: CASSNSGTLQETQYF. The rearrangement links TRBV11-2 to TRBJ2-5, with a tentative D call TRBD2 (5 bases). V dropped 5 bases and J dropped 2 bases, with 15 bases sitting between them. This CDR3 is built from 15 residues. The germline V gene has CDR1 SGHAT and CDR2 FQNNGV. The full variable domain, completed using reference TRBV11-2 and TRBJ2-5, is EAGVAQSPRYKIIEKRQSVAFWCNPISGHATLYWYQQILGQGPKLLIQFQNNGVVDDSQLPKDRFSAERLKGVDSTLKIQPAKLEDSAVYLCASSNSGTLQETQYFGPGTRLLVL.

The chain employs TRBV7-8 and TRBJ2-7; tentatively, D is TRBD1 (5 bases). Germline CDR1 and CDR2: SGHVS and FQNEAQ. CDR3 length: 13 amino acids. Trimming left V 2 bases short and J 5 bases short, with 10 bases between. The CDR3 bases are TGTGCCAGCAGCTTACAGGGATACCACGAGCAGTACTTC. It encodes CASSLQGYHEQYF.

The chain uses TRBV7-2 and TRBJ2-7; 8 nucleotides match TRBD1. Germline loops: CDR1 SGHTA, CDR2 FQGNSA. The CDR3 is made up of 16 amino acids. V gave up 1 base and J gave up 6 bases; unmatched junction bases: 11. In nucleotides, the CDR3 is TGTGCCAGCAGCTTAGGTGGAGGGCAGGGGACAGGCGAGCAGTACTTC. Translation gives CASSLGGGQGTGEQYF.

This clone was picked up a small number of times. CDR3 DNA sequence: TGTGCCAGCAGTTTCCAGTCTTCTAATTCACCCCTCCACTTT. This translates into CASSFQSSNSPLHF. The V call is TRBV27, the J call TRBJ1-6; no clear D. Germline CDR1 reads MNHEY; CDR2 reads SMNVEV (reference sequence). Trimming cost V 3 bases and J 6 bases, with 9 bases left between them. The CDR3 contains 14 residues.

The J gene is TRBJ1-4, the V gene TRBV4-3; D remains unclear. Germline loops: CDR1 LGHNA, CDR2 YSLEER. V gave up 5 bases and J gave up 8 bases, with 18 bases separating them. The length of the CDR3 is 15 residues. This CDR3 is CASSSNRGLGEKLFF. In DNA, the CDR3 is TGCGCCAGCAGCTCAAACCGGGGTCTTGGCGAAAAACTGTTTTTT.

The genes are TRBV2 and TRBJ2-5, with a weak D call TRBD2 (5 bases). The CDR3 covers 14 residues. Trimming left V 3 bases short and J 5 bases short, with 13 bases between. CDR1 is SNHLY, CDR2 FYNNEI, per germline. The CDR3 is CASSDWGVQETQYF. CDR3 coding DNA: TGTGCCAGCAGTGATTGGGGAGTCCAGGAGACCCAGTACTTC.

This clone came up once. V gene TRBV5-4 combines with J gene TRBJ1-2, with a tentative D call TRBD1 (6 bases). Germline assignment: CDR1 SGHNT and CDR2 YYREEE (reference sequence). The CDR3 has 16 amino acids. V was pared by 4 bases and J by 4 bases, with 20 bases between. The CDR3 sequence is CASSTWSTGLGYGYTF. The CDR3 coding sequence is TGTGCCAGCAGCACTTGGTCCACAGGGCTGGGCTATGGCTACACCTTC.

The V gene is TRBV19, the J gene TRBJ2-1; possibly TRBD2 for D (5 bases). Germline loops: CDR1 LNHDA, CDR2 SQIVND (reference sequence). Deletions cut 3 bases from V and 0 bases from J, with 12 bases between. The CDR3 spans 16 residues. The CDR3 DNA is TGTGCCAGTAGTATCGCAACGCGGGCCTCCTACAATGAGCAGTTCTTC. This gives the protein CASSIATRASYNEQFF.

Written as DNA, the CDR3 is TGTGCCAGCAGCAATGGACTAGCGGGAGGGAGGGGGGGATCCACAGATACGCAGTATTTT. It specifies CASSNGLAGGRGGSTDTQYF. The chain has TRBV7-6 and TRBJ2-3; 15 bases line up with TRBD2. Per germline, CDR1 SGHVS and CDR2 FNYEAQ. J gave up 2 bases and V 5 bases, and 14 bases lay outside the gene matches. The CDR3 is made up of 20 amino acids.

The genes are TRBV11-2 and TRBJ1-4; maybe TRBD1 (5 bases). The CDR3 has 14 amino acids. Trimming removed 0 bases from V and 7 bases from J, with 9 bases in between. CDR1 and CDR2 (germline): SGHAT, FQNNGV. The CDR3 loop is CASSLDRGGEKLFF. Written as DNA, the CDR3 is TGTGCCAGCAGCTTAGATAGGGGCGGTGAAAAACTGTTTTTT.

V is TRBV27 and J is TRBJ2-2; 8 bases line up with TRBD1. The V gene end was trimmed by 5 bases and the J gene end by 9 bases; junction bases not matched to a gene: 8. The CDR3 totals 14 residues. Germline V CDR1 and CDR2: MNHEY, SMNVEV (reference sequence). The CDR3 here is CASSTDRVQWELFF. CDR3 coding DNA: TGTGCCAGCAGTACGGACAGGGTTCAGTGGGAGCTGTTTTTT.

This chain connects TRBV4-2 to TRBJ2-2; 7 bases map to TRBD1. V was clipped by 0 bases and J by 1 base; unmatched bases: 5. This CDR3 contains 17 residues. Germline assignment: CDR1 LGHNA and CDR2 YNFKEQ. The CDR3 nucleotides read TGTGCCAGCAGCCAAGAGACCACAGGGGAGAACACCGGGGAGCTGTTTTTT. This gives the protein CASSQETTGENTGELFF.

This sequence joins TRBV2 and TRBJ2-7, with TRBD2 identical over 8 bases. Per the germline V gene, CDR1 is SNHLY and CDR2 is FYNNEI. This CDR3 is built from 14 residues. V lost 7 bases and J lost 2; bases outside the gene matches: 7. CDR3 loop: CASKSGGGPYEQYF. Written as DNA, the CDR3 is TGTGCCAGCAAATCGGGGGGGGGACCCTACGAGCAGTACTTC.

In the case of this clone: An end of the junction does not agree with germline; a read error may underlie this. The sample has other DNA sequences that encode this CDR3 too. This chain's CDR3 is CASSGRTDTQYF. In nucleotides, the CDR3 is TGTGCCAGTAGCGGTCGCACCGATACGCAGTATTTT. The J gene is TRBJ2-3, the V gene TRBV19; the D is unclear. CDR1 LNHDA and CDR2 SQIVND come from the germline V gene (reference sequence). The CDR3 sequence is 12 residues long.

The V and J genes are TRBV19 and TRBJ1-6; D not resolved. From germline, CDR1 is LNHDA and CDR2 SQIVND (reference sequence). The CDR3 is 14 amino acids. With 7 bases removed from V and 6 bases from J, the gap between germline ends came to 13 bases. The CDR3 reads CASMVQAGNSPLHF. The DNA for the CDR3 is TGTGCCAGTATGGTCCAGGCGGGTAATTCACCCCTCCACTTT.

This clone was seen just once. The CDR3 protein is CASSQDPAGDYGYTF. As DNA, the CDR3 is TGCGCCAGCAGCCAAGACCCGGCAGGGGACTATGGCTACACCTTC. The chain links TRBV4-3 to TRBJ1-2, with D maybe TRBD1 (6 bases). Per the germline V gene, CDR1 is LGHNA and CDR2 is YSLEER. CDR3 length: 15 amino acids. V gave up 0 bases and J gave up 3 bases, with 11 bases separating them.

This chain uses TRBV11-2 with TRBJ2-6; TRBD1 agrees at 7 bases. CDR1 is SGHAT and CDR2 is FQNNGV in the germline V gene. The CDR3 covers 17 residues. V lost 4 bases to trimming and J lost 0 bases; unmatched junction nucleotides: 6. The CDR3 protein is CASSSIQGPSGANVLTF. The CDR3 DNA reads TGTGCCAGCAGCTCTATACAGGGGCCCTCTGGGGCCAACGTCCTGACTTTC. The variable domain in full, completed from reference TRBV11-2 and TRBJ2-6, reads EAGVAQSPRYKIIEKRQSVAFWCNPISGHATLYWYQQILGQGPKLLIQFQNNGVVDDSQLPKDRFSAERLKGVDSTLKIQPAKLEDSAVYLCASSSIQGPSGANVLTFGAGSRLTVL.

The chain carries TRBV19 and TRBJ1-1; D is uncertain. CDR3 length: 15 amino acids. The ends were cut back, 0 bases at V and 0 bases at J, with 8 bases in the middle. CDR1 is LNHDA, CDR2 SQIVND, per germline (reference sequence). The CDR3 DNA is TGTGCCAGTAGTATAGAGGCAGGAATGAACACTGAAGCTTTCTTT. Residues: CASSIEAGMNTEAFF.

The chain combines TRBV7-2 with TRBJ1-2; 7 positions match TRBD1. J gave up 5 bases and V 4 bases, and 7 bases lay outside the gene matches. CDR1 is SGHTA, CDR2 FQGNSA, per germline. This CDR3 has 14 residues. The CDR3 loop is CASSSPGQRYGYTF. CDR3 bases: TGTGCCAGCAGCTCTCCGGGACAGAGGTATGGCTACACCTTC.

The J gene is TRBJ2-1, the V gene TRBV5-6, with 8 bases lining up with TRBD2. Germline V CDR1 and CDR2: SGHDT, YYEEEE. The ends lost 4 bases at V and 9 bases at J; junction bases unmatched: 3. CDR3 length equals 12 residues. For the CDR3, the DNA is TGTGCCAGCAGCGGGACTAGATTTGAGCAGTTCTTC. It specifies CASSGTRFEQFF.

The chain carries TRBV28 and TRBJ1-1; D gene uncertain. CDR1 is MDHEN and CDR2 is SYDVKM in the germline V gene. The CDR3 length is 14 residues. Deletions cut 8 bases from V and 1 base from J, with 14 bases between. DNA for the CDR3: TGTGCCAGCGCCGGGGTCCATCAGAACACTGAAGCTTTCTTT. Translating gives CASAGVHQNTEAFF.

The chain carries TRBV11-3 and TRBJ2-5; the D gene is possibly TRBD2 (5 bases). This CDR3 has 17 amino acids. Germline V lookup: CDR1 SGHNT, CDR2 YENEEA. V was cut by 2 bases and J by 2 bases, with 18 bases left in between. In DNA form, the CDR3 reads TGTGCCAGCAGCTTATCAACCATACCGGGGTCGCAAGAGACCCAGTACTTC. It is translated as CASSLSTIPGSQETQYF. The entire variable domain, with the rest obtained from reference TRBV11-3 and TRBJ2-5, is as follows: EAGVVQSPRYKIIEKKQPVAFWCNPISGHNTLYWYLQNLGQGPELLIRYENEEAVDDSQLPKDRFSAERLKGVDSTLKIQPAELGDSAVYLCASSLSTIPGSQETQYFGPGTRLLVL.

J is TRBJ1-5 and V is TRBV6-6; D might be TRBD1 (6 bases). Germline V CDR1 and CDR2: MNHNY, SVGAGI (reference sequence). V lost 0 bases to trimming and J lost 7 bases, with 10 bases between them. The CDR3 extends over 14 amino acids. The CDR3 DNA reads TGTGCCAGCAGTTACTCAGCAGGGGAGCAGCCCCAGCATTTT. As protein: CASSYSAGEQPQHF.

This rearrangement joins TRBV7-3 to TRBJ1-1; D possibly corresponds to TRBD1 (5 bases). CDR1 SGHTA and CDR2 FQGTGA come from the germline V gene. CDR3 size: 16 residues. V lost 2 bases, J lost 5 bases, and 18 bases lay in between. CDR3 loop: CASSLLGQIRGTEAFF. CDR3 DNA sequence: TGTGCCAGCAGCTTATTGGGCCAAATCCGGGGGACTGAAGCTTTCTTT. The complete variable domain, with remaining parts taken from reference TRBV7-3 and TRBJ1-1, reads GAGVSQTPSNKVTEKGKYVELRCDPISGHTALYWYRQSLGQGPEFLIYFQGTGAADDSGLPNDRFFAVRPEGSVSTLKIQRTERGDSAVYLCASSLLGQIRGTEAFFGQGTRLTVV.

This chain connects TRBV2 to TRBJ2-5; 9 bases align to TRBD1. The CDR3 covers 15 residues. J gave up 5 bases and V 7 bases, and 11 bases lay outside the gene matches. Germline CDR1 and CDR2: SNHLY and FYNNEI. CDR3 residues: CASMYTTGGFETQYF. The CDR3 DNA reads TGTGCCAGCATGTATACGACAGGGGGTTTCGAGACCCAGTACTTC.

The chain is built from TRBV15 and TRBJ2-7; a weak D match, TRBD1 (6 bases). V lost 0 bases and J 4 bases, leaving 10 bases between the germline ends. This CDR3 has 14 residues. Germline lookup yields CDR1 LNHNV and CDR2 YYDKDF (reference sequence). The CDR3 nucleotides read TGTGCCACCAGCAGAGATCGAGGGGGATACGAGCAGTACTTC. As protein: CATSRDRGGYEQYF. The whole variable domain, remainder taken from reference TRBV15 and TRBJ2-7, is DAMVIQNPRYQVTQFGKPVTLSCSQTLNHNVMYWYQQKSSQAPKLLFHYYDKDFNNEADTPDNFQSRRPNTSFCFLDIRSPGLGDTAMYLCATSRDRGGYEQYFGPGTRLTVT.

This chain connects TRBV9 to TRBJ2-1, with TRBD2 as a possible D gene (5 bases). CDR3 length: 14 amino acids. The V gene's germline CDR1 is SGDLS and CDR2 YYNGEE. V lost 0 bases and J 9 bases, leaving 13 bases between the germline ends. The CDR3 reads CASSVDSMTIEQFF. The CDR3 coding sequence is TGTGCCAGCAGCGTAGATTCTATGACTATTGAGCAGTTCTTC. Drawing the rest from reference TRBV9 and TRBJ2-1, the complete variable domain is DSGVTQTPKHLITATGQRVTLRCSPRSGDLSVYWYQQSLDQGLQFLIQYYNGEERAKGNILERFSAQQFPDLHSELNLSSLELGDSALYFCASSVDSMTIEQFFGPGTRLTVL.

The V call is TRBV27, the J call TRBJ1-1; 8 bases align to TRBD1. This CDR3 spans 13 amino acids. The ends lost 10 bases at V and 6 bases at J; junction bases unmatched: 10. Germline V CDR1 and CDR2: MNHEY, SMNVEV (reference sequence). The CDR3 sequence is CATRTGISSEAFF. In nucleotides, the CDR3 is TGTGCCACGAGGACAGGGATAAGTTCTGAAGCTTTCTTT.

This chain links TRBV10-3 with TRBJ2-2, with D uncertain. Germline CDR1 and CDR2: ENHRY and SYGVKD. V was trimmed by 4 bases and J by 2 bases, leaving 8 bases between them. The CDR3 contains 14 residues. Here the CDR3 reads CAISAVENTGELFF. CDR3 in DNA: TGTGCCATCAGTGCGGTCGAAAACACCGGGGAGCTGTTTTTT.